Given below is one T cell receptor (beta chain) in context. Its target is not known. The record originates from a study of vaccination and CD4 T cells after COVID-19. Overall study context: SARS-CoV-2 PCR on nasal swabs had been positive for the convalescent patients; roughly 10 were mild and one was severe. The cells in question were stimulated using overlapping spike peptides derived from SARS-CoV-2, HCoV-NL63, HCoV-OC43 and HCoV-229E.

The treatment: roughly ten-day PBMC culture with coronavirus spike peptide pools or control peptides (ViraFEST assay). V was pared by 7 bases and J by 7 bases, with 11 bases between. From germline, CDR1 is MNHEY and CDR2 SVGEGT. The CDR3 covers 12 residues. An Oncomine TCR Beta short-read assay was used to sequence the DNA from cultured CD4+ T cells. TCRdb reanalysed the PCR reads using MiXCR and keeps one entry per CDR3 protein. The sample contains thousands of distinct CDR3 sequences, less than 85% of which appear only once. The clonotype comes from a human donor who had recovered from COVID-19. The sample consisted of CD4+ T cells from blood, cultured in vitro. The chain joins TRBV6-2 or TRBV6-3 to TRBJ1-3, with D perhaps matching TRBD1 (5 bases). The CDR3 sequence is CASMGGRNTIYF. Written as DNA, the CDR3 is TGTGCCAGCATGGGGGGACGGAACACCATATATTTT.